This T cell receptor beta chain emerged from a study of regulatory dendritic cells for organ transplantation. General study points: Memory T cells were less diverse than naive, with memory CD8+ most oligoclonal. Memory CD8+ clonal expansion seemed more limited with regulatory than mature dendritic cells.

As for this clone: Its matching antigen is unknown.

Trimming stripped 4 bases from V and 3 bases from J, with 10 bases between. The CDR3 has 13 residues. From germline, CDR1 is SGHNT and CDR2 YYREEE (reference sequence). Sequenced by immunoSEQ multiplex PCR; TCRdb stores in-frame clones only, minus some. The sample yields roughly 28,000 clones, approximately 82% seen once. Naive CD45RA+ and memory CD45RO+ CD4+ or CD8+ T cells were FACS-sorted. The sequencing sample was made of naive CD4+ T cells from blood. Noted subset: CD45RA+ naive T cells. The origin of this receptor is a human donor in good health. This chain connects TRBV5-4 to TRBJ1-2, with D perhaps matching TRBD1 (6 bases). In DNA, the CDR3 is TGTGCCAGCAGCGAGACAGGAGACTATGGCTACACCTTC. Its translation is CASSETGDYGYTF.